The rows below give T cell receptor beta chains drawn from one sample of a study of type 1 regulatory T cells. TCRdb re-called the reads through MiXCR, storing one row per CDR3 protein. The sample lists 60,000 to 75,000 distinct CDR3 sequences, about 20% occurring once. These receptors are not linked to any known antigen. Input material: cultured type 1 regulatory T (Tr1) cells, either the whole culture or a sorted fraction (not recorded which). Source of these receptors: a human donor in good health. Each CDR3 is given with its conserved first and last residue. The D gene is left open where the match is weak. A clone size is listed for some rows: how often the clone was seen (once, few, many), or a class if it is expanded.

14,few,TRBJ2-1,TRBV5-1,TRBD2,TGCGCCAGCGCCCTAGCGGTACTTAACAATGAGCAGTTCTTC,CASALAVLNNEQFF
15,-,TRBJ2-4,TRBV20-1,-,TGCAGTGCTAGTAGATTCTATCGGGCAAGAAACATTCAGTACTTC,CSASRFYRARNIQYF
13,many,TRBJ1-4,TRBV4-2,-,TGTGCCAGCAGCCAAGTGATGAATGAAAAACTGTTTTTT,CASSQVMNEKLFF
15,-,TRBJ1-5,TRBV12-3/TRBV12-4,-,TGTGCCAGCAGTCCCGGTGATAGGGGCAATCAGCCCCAGCATTTT,CASSPGDRGNQPQHF
15,-,TRBJ2-1,TRBV12-3/TRBV12-4,-,TGTGCCAGCAGTTTTGGTCGGGCCGGCAACAATGAGCAGTTCTTC,CASSFGRAGNNEQFF
15,-,TRBJ2-7,TRBV7-2,TRBD1,TGTGCCAGCCTTAAGGACAGGGGTAGCTCCTACGAGCAGTACTTC,CASLKDRGSSYEQYF
13,few,TRBJ2-1,TRBV7-8,-,TGTGCCAGCAGTCCCGTAGGACAGTATGAGCAGTTCTTC,CASSPVGQYEQFF
14,-,TRBJ2-1,TRBV5-1,-,TGCGCCAGCAGCTTGCAGGGGCCCTGGGTTGAGCAGTTCTTC,CASSLQGPWVEQFF
13,-,TRBJ2-1,TRBV24-1,-,TGTGCCACCAGTACATCGGTGGACAATGAGCAGTTCTTC,CATSTSVDNEQFF
14,-,TRBJ2-1,TRBV15,-,TGTGCCGCCAGCAGAGTTGGAGAATACAATGAGCAGTTCTTC,CAASRVGEYNEQFF
11,-,TRBJ1-2,TRBV7-9,-,TGTGCCAGCAGCTCCTACTTGGGCTACACCTTC,CASSSYLGYTF
13,-,TRBJ2-7,TRBV7-2,-,TGTGCCAGCAGCTTAAGCGGGCCCTACGAGCAGTACTTC,CASSLSGPYEQYF
15,-,TRBJ2-5,TRBV5-1,TRBD2,TGCGCCAGCAGCTCCGATTCCCAAGCGGGGTTGACCCAGTACTTC,CASSSDSQAGLTQYF
16,-,TRBJ2-1,TRBV7-6,-,TGTGCCAGCAGCTTCTATGGGGGGGCAGGGGTCAATGAGCAGTTCTTC,CASSFYGGAGVNEQFF
13,few,TRBJ2-3,TRBV10-3,TRBD2,TGTGCCATAAGGACTAGCGACACAGATACGCAGTATTTT,CAIRTSDTDTQYF
13,-,TRBJ2-7,TRBV5-1,TRBD1,TGCGCCTCAAAACTTCAGGGGGATACCCAACCGGATTTC,CASKLQGDTQPDF
11,-,TRBJ2-5,TRBV7-9,-,TGTGCCAGCAGCGCGAAAGAGACCCAGTACTTC,CASSAKETQYF
15,many,TRBJ2-2,TRBV5-1,-,TGCGCCAGCAGCTTGGCCGGGGACAACACCGGGGAGCTGTTTTTT,CASSLAGDNTGELFF
16,few,TRBJ2-7,TRBV28,TRBD2,TGTGCCAGCAGGGGGATAGGGCCTAGCGGGAGCTACGAGCAGTACTTC,CASRGIGPSGSYEQYF
14,many,TRBJ1-6,TRBV20-1,-,TGCAGTGCGAGACAGGATATCTATAATTCACCCCTCCACTTT,CSARQDIYNSPLHF
12,-,TRBJ2-7,TRBV6-6,TRBD2,TGTGCCAGCCAGCGGGATGTATACGAGCAGTACTTC,CASQRDVYEQYF
12,-,TRBJ1-5,TRBV5-8,-,TGTGCCAGCGACACAGGGAATCAGCCCCAGCATTTT,CASDTGNQPQHF
12,few,TRBJ2-3,TRBV24-1,-,TGTGCCACCAGTTTAAGGGGGGATACGCAGTATTTT,CATSLRGDTQYF
13,-,TRBJ2-2,TRBV6-9,-,TGTGCCAGCATTACGGAGAGACCCGGGGAGCTGTTTTTT,CASITERPGELFF
12,once,TRBJ2-7,TRBV6-2/TRBV6-3,-,TGTGCCAGCGCCTTTAACTCCTACGAGCAGTACTTC,CASAFNSYEQYF
13,many,TRBJ2-1,TRBV7-2,-,TGTGCCAGCAGCTTAGCACAGTACAATGAGCAGTTCTTC,CASSLAQYNEQFF
12,-,TRBJ1-1,TRBV5-6,-,TGTGCCAGCAGCTTATATAGCACTGAAGCTTTCTTT,CASSLYSTEAFF
16,few,TRBJ2-2,TRBV2,-,TGTGCCAGCAATCTACTTGGGACTTCGAACACCGGGGAGCTGTTTTTT,CASNLLGTSNTGELFF
13,-,TRBJ1-3,TRBV12-3/TRBV12-4,-,TGTGCCAGCAGTTGGGGAGAGGGAAACACCATATATTTT,CASSWGEGNTIYF